The present TCR beta chain was sequenced within a study of T-cell reconstitution after alpha-beta-depleted transplantation in children. This clonotype was counted only a few times. The CDR3 has 15 amino acids. V lost 6 bases and J lost 5; bases outside the gene matches: 11. The TCRbeta library was prepared with unique molecular identifiers. Using its own MiXCR run on the PCR reads, TCRdb lists one record per CDR3 protein. This sample yields 200,000 to 250,000 distinct CDR3 sequences, of which about 9.5% are seen a single time; over 5.5% belongs to the top ten. V and J are TRBV12-3 or TRBV12-4 and TRBJ2-5; 8 bases line up with TRBD2. This sequence originates from a human donor who donated a stem cell graft to a child with acute lymphoblastic leukemia. Sequences were derived from PBMCs from the stem cell graft donor, sampled from the stem cell graft. CDR3 nucleotide sequence: TGTGCCAGCAGCAATTCCGGGGGGGCCGGGGAGACCCAGTACTTC. Translated, it gives CASSNSGGAGETQYF.